This TCR beta chain is from a study of CD8 T cells in Susac syndrome. The CDR3 consists of 16 residues. The junction had 7 bases not matched to a gene; V was cut back by 3 bases and J by 0 bases. Germline V CDR1 and CDR2: LNHNV, YYDKDF (reference sequence). RNA, at about 0.45 to 1 ug, was reverse transcribed with random hexamers. TCRdb reanalysed the immunoSEQ multiplex PCR reads using MiXCR and keeps one entry per CDR3 protein. The sample carries 80,000 or so distinct CDR3 sequences, 90% to 95% recorded once. This receptor was identified in a human donor with Susac syndrome. Sequencing input: CD4+ T cells from PBMCs. V is TRBV15 and J is TRBJ2-7; 8 nucleotides line up with TRBD2. CDR3 sequence (DNA): TGTGCCACCAGCAGTTTTATAGCGGGGAGCTCCTACGAGCAGTACTTC. This codes for CATSSFIAGSSYEQYF.